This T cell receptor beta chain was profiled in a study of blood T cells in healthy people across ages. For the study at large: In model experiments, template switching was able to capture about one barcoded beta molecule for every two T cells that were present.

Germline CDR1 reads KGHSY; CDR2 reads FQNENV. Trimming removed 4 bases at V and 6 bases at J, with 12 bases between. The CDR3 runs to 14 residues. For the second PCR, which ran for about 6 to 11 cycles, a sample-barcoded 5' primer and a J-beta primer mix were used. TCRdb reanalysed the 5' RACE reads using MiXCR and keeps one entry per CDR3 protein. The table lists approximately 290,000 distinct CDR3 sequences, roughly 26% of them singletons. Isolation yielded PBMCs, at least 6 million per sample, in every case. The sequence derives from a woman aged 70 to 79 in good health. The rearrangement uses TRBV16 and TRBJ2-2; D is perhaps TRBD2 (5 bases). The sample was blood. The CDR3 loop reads CASSLRGLPGELFF. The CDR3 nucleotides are TGTGCCAGCAGCCTTAGAGGGCTTCCCGGGGAGCTGTTTTTT.